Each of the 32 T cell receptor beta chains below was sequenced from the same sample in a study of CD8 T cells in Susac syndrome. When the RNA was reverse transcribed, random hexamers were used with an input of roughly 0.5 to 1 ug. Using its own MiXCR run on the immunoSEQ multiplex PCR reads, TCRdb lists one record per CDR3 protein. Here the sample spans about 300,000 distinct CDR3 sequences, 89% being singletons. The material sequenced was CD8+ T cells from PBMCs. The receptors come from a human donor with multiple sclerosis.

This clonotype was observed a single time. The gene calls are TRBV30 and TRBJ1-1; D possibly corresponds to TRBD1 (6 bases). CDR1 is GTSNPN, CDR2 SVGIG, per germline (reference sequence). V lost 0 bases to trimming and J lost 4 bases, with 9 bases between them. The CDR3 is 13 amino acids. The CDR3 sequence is CAWSVGGSTEAFF. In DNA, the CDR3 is TGTGCCTGGAGTGTAGGGGGAAGCACTGAAGCTTTCTTT.

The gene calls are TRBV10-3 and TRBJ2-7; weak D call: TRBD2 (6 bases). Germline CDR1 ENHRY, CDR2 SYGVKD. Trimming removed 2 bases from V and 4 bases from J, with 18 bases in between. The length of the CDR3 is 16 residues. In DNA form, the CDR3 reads TGTGCCATCAGTGAGCCGATCGGGACTCCTTGGTACGAGCAGTACTTC. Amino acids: CAISEPIGTPWYEQYF.

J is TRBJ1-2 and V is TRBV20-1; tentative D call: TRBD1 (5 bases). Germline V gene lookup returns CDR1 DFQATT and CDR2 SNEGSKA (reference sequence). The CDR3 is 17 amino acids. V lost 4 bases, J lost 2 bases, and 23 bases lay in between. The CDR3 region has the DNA TGCAGTGCTACACCTCGACAGCCAAACACCGGGAACTATGGCTACACCTTC. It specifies CSATPRQPNTGNYGYTF.

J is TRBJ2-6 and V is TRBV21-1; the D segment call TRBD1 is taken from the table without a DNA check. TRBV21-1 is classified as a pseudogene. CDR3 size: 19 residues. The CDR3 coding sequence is TGTGCCAGCAGCAAAGTGCGGACAGGGATACTCTCTGGGGCCAACGTCCTGACTTTC. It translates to CASSKVRTGILSGANVLTF.

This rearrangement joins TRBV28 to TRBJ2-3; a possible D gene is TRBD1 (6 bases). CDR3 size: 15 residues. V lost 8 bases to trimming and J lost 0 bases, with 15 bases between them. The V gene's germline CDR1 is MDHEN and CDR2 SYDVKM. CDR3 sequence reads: CASETGTTSTDTQYF. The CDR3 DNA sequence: TGTGCCAGCGAGACCGGGACAACTAGCACAGATACGCAGTATTTT.

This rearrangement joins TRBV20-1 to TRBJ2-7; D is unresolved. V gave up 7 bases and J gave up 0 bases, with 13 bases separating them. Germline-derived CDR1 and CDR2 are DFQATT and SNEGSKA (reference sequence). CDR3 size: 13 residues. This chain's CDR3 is CSVRTASSYEQYF. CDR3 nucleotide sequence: TGCAGTGTTCGGACCGCCAGCTCCTACGAGCAGTACTTC.

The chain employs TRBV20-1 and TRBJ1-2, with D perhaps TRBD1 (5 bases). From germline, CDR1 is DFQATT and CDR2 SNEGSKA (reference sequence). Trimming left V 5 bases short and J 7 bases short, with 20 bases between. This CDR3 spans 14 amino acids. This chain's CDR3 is CSAGALVGRGGYTF. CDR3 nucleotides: TGCAGTGCTGGGGCCCTTGTGGGTCGGGGTGGCTACACCTTC.

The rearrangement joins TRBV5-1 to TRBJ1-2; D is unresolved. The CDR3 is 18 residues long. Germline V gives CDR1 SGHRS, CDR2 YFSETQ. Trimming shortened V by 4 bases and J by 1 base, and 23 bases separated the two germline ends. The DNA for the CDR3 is TGCGCCAGCAGCGCCGGCTTTCCGCGGGATTTGGTTAACTATGGCTACACCTTC. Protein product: CASSAGFPRDLVNYGYTF.

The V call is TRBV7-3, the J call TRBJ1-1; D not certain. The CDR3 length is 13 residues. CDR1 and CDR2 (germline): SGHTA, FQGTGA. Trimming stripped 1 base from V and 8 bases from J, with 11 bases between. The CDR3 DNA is TGTGCCAGCAGCTTAAATTCCCGCGAGGAAGCTTTCTTT. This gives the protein CASSLNSREEAFF.

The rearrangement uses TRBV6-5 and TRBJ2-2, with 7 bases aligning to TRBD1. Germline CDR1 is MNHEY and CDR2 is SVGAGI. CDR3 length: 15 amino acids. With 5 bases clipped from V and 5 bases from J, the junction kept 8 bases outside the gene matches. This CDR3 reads CASSPGQSWTGELFF. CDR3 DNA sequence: TGTGCCAGCAGTCCGGGACAGAGCTGGACCGGGGAGCTGTTTTTT.

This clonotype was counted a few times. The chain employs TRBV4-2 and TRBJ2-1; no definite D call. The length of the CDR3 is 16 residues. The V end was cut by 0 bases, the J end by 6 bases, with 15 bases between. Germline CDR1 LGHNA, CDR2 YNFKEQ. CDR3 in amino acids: CASSQDPPPLANEQFF. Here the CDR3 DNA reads TGTGCCAGCAGCCAAGATCCCCCACCGCTGGCCAATGAGCAGTTCTTC.

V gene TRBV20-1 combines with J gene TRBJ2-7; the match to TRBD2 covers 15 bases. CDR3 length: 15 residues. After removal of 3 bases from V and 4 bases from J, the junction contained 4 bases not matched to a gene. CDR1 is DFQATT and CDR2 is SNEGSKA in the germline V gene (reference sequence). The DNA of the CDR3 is TGCAGTGCTAGGGAAGGACTAGCGGGGGGGTACGAGCAGTACTTC. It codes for CSAREGLAGGYEQYF.

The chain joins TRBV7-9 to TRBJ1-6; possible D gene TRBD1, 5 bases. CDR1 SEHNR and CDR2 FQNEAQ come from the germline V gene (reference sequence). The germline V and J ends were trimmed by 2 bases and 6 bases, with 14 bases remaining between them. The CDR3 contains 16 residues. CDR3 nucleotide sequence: TGTGCCAGCAGCTTACGCCGGACAACTTCTAATTCACCCCTCCACTTT. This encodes CASSLRRTTSNSPLHF.

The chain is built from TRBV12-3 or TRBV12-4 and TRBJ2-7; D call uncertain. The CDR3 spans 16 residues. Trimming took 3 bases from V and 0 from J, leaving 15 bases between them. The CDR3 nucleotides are TGTGCCAGCAGTTTCGGTCTCGCGGTTAGCTCCTACGAGCAGTACTTC. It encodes CASSFGLAVSSYEQYF.

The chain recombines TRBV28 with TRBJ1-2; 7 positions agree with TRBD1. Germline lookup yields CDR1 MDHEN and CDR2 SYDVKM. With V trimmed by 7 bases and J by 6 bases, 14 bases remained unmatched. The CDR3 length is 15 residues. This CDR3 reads CASTLSRDRRDGYTF. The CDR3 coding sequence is TGTGCCAGCACCCTCTCCCGGGACAGAAGAGATGGCTACACCTTC.

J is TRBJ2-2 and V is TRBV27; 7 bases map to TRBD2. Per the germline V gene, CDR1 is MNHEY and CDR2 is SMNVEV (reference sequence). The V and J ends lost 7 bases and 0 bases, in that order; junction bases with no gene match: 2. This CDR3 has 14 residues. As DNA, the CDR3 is TGTGCCAGCACTAGCGGTCCGAACACCGGGGAGCTGTTTTTT. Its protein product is CASTSGPNTGELFF.

For the CDR3, the DNA is TGTGCCAGCAGCTTAGGGGTTAGCGGAGGGAACAATGAGCAGTTCTTC. Translated, it gives CASSLGVSGGNNEQFF. The genes are TRBV7-8 and TRBJ2-1; D possibly corresponds to TRBD2 (6 bases). V was cut by 1 base and J by 5 bases, with 15 bases left in between. Germline assignment: CDR1 SGHVS and CDR2 FQNEAQ. This CDR3 has 16 amino acids.

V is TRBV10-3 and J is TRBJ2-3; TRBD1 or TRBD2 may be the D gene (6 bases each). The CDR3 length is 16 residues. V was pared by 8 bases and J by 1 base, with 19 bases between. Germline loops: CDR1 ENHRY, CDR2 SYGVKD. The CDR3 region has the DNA TGTGCCATCCTTTCGCGTTCGGGGGCTGGCACAGATACGCAGTATTTT. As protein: CAILSRSGAGTDTQYF.

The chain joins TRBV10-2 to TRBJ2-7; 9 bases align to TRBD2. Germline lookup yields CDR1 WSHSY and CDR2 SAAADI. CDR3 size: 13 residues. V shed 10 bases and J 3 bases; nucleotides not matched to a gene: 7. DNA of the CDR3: TGCGCCACCCAAATTAGCGGGAGCTACGAGCAGTACTTC. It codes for CATQISGSYEQYF.

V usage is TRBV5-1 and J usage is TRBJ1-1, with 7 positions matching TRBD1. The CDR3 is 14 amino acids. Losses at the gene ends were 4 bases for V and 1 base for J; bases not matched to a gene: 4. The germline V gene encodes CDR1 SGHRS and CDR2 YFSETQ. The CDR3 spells CASSPRTGNTEAFF. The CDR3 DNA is TGCGCCAGCAGCCCAAGGACAGGGAACACTGAAGCTTTCTTT.

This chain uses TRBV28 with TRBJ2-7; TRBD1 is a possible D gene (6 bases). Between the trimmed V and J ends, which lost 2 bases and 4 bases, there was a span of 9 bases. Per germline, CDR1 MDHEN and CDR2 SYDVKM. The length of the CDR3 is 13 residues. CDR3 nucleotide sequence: TGTGCCAGCAGTTTACAGGGGATATACGAGCAGTACTTC. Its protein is CASSLQGIYEQYF. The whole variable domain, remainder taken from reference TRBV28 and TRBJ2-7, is DVKVTQSSRYLVKRTGEKVFLECVQDMDHENMFWYRQDPGLGLRLIYFSYDVKMKEKGDIPEGYSVSREKKERFSLILESASTNQTSMYLCASSLQGIYEQYFGPGTRLTVT.

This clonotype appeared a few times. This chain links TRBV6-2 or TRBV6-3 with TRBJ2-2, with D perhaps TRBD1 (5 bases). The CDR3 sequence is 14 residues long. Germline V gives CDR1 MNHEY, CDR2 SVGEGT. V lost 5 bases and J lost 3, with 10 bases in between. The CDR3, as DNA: TGTGCCAGCAGTACACAGGTAGACACCGGGGAGCTGTTTTTT. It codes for CASSTQVDTGELFF.

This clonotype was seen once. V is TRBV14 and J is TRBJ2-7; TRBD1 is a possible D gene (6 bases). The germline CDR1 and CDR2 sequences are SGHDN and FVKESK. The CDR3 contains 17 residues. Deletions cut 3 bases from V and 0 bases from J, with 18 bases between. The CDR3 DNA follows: TGTGCCAGCAGCCAGTACCCGGGACACCTCCTCTCCTACGAGCAGTACTTC. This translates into CASSQYPGHLLSYEQYF.

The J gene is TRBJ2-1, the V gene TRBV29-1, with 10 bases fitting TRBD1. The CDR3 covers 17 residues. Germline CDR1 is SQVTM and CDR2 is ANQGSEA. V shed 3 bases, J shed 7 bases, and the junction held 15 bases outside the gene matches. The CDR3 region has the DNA TGCAGCGTTGAGAAGGTCATGACAGGGGGCTCGTATAATGAGCAGTTCTTC. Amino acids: CSVEKVMTGGSYNEQFF.

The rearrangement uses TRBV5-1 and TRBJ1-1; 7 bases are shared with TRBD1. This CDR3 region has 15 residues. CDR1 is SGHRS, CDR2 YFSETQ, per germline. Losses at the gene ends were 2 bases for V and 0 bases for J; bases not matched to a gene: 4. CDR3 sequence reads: CASSFQGGMNTEAFF. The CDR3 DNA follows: TGCGCCAGCAGCTTTCAGGGGGGCATGAACACTGAAGCTTTCTTT.

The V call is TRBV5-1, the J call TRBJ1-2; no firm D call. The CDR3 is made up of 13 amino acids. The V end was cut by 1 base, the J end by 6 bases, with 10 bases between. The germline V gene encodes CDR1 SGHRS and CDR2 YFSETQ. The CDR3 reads CASSLMGTDGYTF. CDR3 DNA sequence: TGCGCCAGCAGCTTGATGGGTACAGATGGCTACACCTTC. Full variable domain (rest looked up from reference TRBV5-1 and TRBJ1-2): KAGVTQTPRYLIKTRGQQVTLSCSPISGHRSVSWYQQTPGQGLQFLFEYFSETQRNKGNFPGRFSGRQFSNSRSEMNVSTLELGDSALYLCASSLMGTDGYTFGSGTRLTVV.

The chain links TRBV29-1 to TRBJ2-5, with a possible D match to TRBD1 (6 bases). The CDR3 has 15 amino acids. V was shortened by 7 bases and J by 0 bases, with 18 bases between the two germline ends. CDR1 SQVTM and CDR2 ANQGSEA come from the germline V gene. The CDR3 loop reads CSGESGHQYQETQYF. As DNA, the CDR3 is TGCAGCGGAGAATCGGGACATCAGTACCAAGAGACCCAGTACTTC.

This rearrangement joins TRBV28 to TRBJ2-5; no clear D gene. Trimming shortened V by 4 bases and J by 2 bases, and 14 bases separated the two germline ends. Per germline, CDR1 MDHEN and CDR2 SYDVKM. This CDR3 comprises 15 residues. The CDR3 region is CASSSQRVGQETQYF. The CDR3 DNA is TGTGCCAGCAGTTCCCAACGGGTGGGGCAAGAGACCCAGTACTTC.

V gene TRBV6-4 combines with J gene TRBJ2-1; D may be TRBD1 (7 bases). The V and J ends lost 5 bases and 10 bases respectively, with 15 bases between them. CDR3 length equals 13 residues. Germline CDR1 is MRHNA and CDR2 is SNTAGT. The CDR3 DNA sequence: TGTGCCAGCAGTACAGGGGAGGTAAGGGAGCAGTTCTTC. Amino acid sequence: CASSTGEVREQFF.

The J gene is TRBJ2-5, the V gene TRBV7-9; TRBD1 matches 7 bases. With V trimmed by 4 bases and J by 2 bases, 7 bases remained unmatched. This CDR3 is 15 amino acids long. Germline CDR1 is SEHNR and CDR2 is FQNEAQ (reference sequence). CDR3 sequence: CASSSPPGQQETQYF. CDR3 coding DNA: TGTGCCAGCAGCTCTCCCCCGGGACAGCAAGAGACCCAGTACTTC.

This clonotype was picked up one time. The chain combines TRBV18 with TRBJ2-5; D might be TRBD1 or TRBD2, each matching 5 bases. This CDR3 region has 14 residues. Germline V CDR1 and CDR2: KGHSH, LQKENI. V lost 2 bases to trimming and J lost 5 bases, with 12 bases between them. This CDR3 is CASSPAGTSETQYF. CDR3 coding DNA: TGTGCCAGCTCACCAGCCGGGACGTCCGAGACCCAGTACTTC.

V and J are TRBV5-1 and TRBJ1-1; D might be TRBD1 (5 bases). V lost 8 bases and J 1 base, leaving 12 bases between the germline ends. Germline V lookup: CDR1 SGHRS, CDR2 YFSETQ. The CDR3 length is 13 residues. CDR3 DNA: TGCGCCAGACACTCTGGGGGGAACACTGAAGCTTTCTTT. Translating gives CARHSGGNTEAFF. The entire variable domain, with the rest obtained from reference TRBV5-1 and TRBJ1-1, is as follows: KAGVTQTPRYLIKTRGQQVTLSCSPISGHRSVSWYQQTPGQGLQFLFEYFSETQRNKGNFPGRFSGRQFSNSRSEMNVSTLELGDSALYLCARHSGGNTEAFFGQGTRLTVV.